The following is a T cell receptor beta chain sequence with its context. Its target is unknown. These data originate in a study of cytomegalovirus exposure and HLA in healthy donors. Study-wide background: Within an early data release were around 80 million unique TCRs drawn from HLA-typed donors. General study findings and limits: An analysis was carried out later, and it reportedly showed fewer N-insertions in an Asian-associated ancestry cluster than the approximately 670-donor mean. Both high specificity and high sensitivity reportedly marked the classifier's diagnosis of cytomegalovirus status.

It was with 60 Vbeta and 13 Jbeta primers that the PCR ran. Generated by immunoSEQ multiplex PCR, the TCRdb table keeps only in-frame clones and is missing some. The profile covers 100,000 to 150,000 clones, with 77% appearing a single time and 4.2% taken by the ten largest. CDR3 length equals 14 residues. J gave up 4 bases and V 3 bases, and 0 bases lay outside the gene matches. Germline lookup yields CDR1 SGHRS and CDR2 YFSETQ. The chain is built from TRBV5-1 and TRBJ2-2, with 10 bases fitting TRBD1. The sequence derives from a male donor in good health and CMV-seropositive. Sequencing input: PBMCs. CDR3 residues: CASSWTGGTGELFF. As DNA, the CDR3 is TGCGCCAGCAGCTGGACAGGGGGCACCGGGGAGCTGTTTTTT. Supplemented by reference TRBV5-1 and TRBJ2-2, the full variable domain reads KAGVTQTPRYLIKTRGQQVTLSCSPISGHRSVSWYQQTPGQGLQFLFEYFSETQRNKGNFPGRFSGRQFSNSRSEMNVSTLELGDSALYLCASSWTGGTGELFFGEGSRLTVL.